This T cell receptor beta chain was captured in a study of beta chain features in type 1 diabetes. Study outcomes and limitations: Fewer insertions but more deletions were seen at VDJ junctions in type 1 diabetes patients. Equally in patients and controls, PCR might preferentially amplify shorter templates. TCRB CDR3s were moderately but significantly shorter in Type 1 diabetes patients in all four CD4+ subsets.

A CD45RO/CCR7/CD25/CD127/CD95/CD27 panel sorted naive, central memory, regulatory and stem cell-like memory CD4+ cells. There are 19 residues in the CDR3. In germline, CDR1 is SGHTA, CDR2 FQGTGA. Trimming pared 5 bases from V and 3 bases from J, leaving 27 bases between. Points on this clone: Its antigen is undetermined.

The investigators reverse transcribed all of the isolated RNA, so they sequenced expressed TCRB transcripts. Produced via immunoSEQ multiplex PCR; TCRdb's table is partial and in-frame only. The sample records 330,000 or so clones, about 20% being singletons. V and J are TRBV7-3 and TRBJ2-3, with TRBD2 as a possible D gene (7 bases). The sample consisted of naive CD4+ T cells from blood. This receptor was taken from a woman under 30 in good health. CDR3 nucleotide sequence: TGTGCCAGCAGCCTTTGGGGCGGGGTGACGGGGGGCGTGACAGATACGCAGTATTTT. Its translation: CASSLWGGVTGGVTDTQYF.